Detailed here is one TCR beta chain. This entry comes from a study of blood T cell repertoires in COVID-19. The overall study: Samples representing acute and convalescent COVID-19 were sourced from the United States, Italy and Spain. Nucleic acid was either cDNA or gDNA, and it came from T cells, B-cell-depleted T cells, or PBMCs.

Germline CDR1 reads MNHEY; CDR2 reads SMNVEV (reference sequence). This CDR3 is built from 19 residues. The V end lost 2 bases, the J end lost 4 bases, and 21 bases lay between the germline ends. Here immunoSEQ multiplex PCR was the method, and the copy in TCRdb shows in-frame clones only, minus some. Among some 170,000 clones listed, approximately 88% were seen once. Sequencing was carried out using peripheral blood. This chain connects TRBV27 to TRBJ2-6, with D possibly being TRBD2 (6 bases). The TCR was taken from a woman in her forties with COVID-19, enrolled during active disease. DNA for the CDR3: TGTGCCAGCAGTTTAAGGGACTCGAAAAGGGGAGCCGGGGCCAACGTCCTGACTTTC. As protein: CASSLRDSKRGAGANVLTF. The entire variable domain, with the rest obtained from reference TRBV27 and TRBJ2-6, is as follows: EAQVTQNPRYLITVTGKKLTVTCSQNMNHEYMSWYRQDPGLGLRQIYYSMNVEVTDKGDVPEGYKVSRKEKRNFPLILESPSPNQTSLYFCASSLRDSKRGAGANVLTFGAGSRLTVL.